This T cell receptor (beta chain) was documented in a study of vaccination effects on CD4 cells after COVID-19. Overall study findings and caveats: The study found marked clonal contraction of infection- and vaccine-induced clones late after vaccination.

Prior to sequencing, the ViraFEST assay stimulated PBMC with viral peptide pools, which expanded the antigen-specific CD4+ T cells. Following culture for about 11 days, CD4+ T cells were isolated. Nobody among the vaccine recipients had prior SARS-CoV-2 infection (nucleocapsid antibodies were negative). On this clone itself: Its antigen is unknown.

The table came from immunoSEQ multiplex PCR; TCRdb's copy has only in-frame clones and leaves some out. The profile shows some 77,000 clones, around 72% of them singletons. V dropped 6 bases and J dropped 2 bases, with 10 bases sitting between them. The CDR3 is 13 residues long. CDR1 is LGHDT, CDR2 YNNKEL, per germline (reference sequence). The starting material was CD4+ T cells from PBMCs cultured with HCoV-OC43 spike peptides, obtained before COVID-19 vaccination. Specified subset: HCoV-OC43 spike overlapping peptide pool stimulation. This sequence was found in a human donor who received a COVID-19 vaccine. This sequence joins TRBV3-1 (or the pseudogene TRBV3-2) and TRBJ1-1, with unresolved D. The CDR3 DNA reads TGTGCCAGCAGACGCGGACTCAACACTGAAGCTTTCTTT. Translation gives CASRRGLNTEAFF.